This T cell receptor beta chain was obtained from a study of CD8 T cells in Susac syndrome. The overall study: At blood draw, Susac syndrome patients were therapy-naive, on corticosteroids, or on intravenous immunoglobulin alone. Findings and caveats of the study: Five or six Susac-specific public clones appeared in CD8+ TEMRA repertoires, and around 16 in total CD8+ repertoires.

Worth noting for this clonotype: Antigen: not known.

After extraction with the RNeasy kit, roughly 0.45 to 1 ug of the RNA was reverse transcribed using random hexamers. An immunoSEQ multiplex PCR generated amplified TCR beta CDR3 products spanning 54 Vbeta and 13 Jbeta. TCRdb re-called the immunoSEQ multiplex PCR reads with MiXCR, one entry per CDR3 protein. Here the sample spans about 110,000 distinct CDR3 sequences, roughly 95% being singletons. Deletions cut 1 base from V and 5 bases from J, with 11 bases between. Germline V gives CDR1 LGHNA, CDR2 YNFKEQ. There are 15 residues in the CDR3. The sequence derives from a human donor with Susac syndrome. What was sequenced was CD8+ T cells from PBMCs. This chain uses TRBV4-2 with TRBJ2-2, with D unresolved. CDR3 loop: CASSQGRPGTGELFF. The CDR3 DNA sequence: TGTGCCAGCAGCCAAGGCCGGCCCGGGACCGGGGAGCTGTTTTTT.